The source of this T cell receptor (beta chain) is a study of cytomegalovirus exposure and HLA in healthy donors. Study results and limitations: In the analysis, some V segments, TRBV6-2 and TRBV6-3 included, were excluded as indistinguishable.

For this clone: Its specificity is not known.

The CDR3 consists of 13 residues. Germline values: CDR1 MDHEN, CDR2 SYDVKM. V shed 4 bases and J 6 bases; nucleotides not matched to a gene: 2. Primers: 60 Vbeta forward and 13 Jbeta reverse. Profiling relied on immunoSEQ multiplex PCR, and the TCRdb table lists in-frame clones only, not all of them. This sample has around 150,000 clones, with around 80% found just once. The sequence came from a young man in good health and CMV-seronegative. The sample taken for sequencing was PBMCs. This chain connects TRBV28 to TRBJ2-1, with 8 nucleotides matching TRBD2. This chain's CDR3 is CASSWTSPNEQFF. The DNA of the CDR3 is TGTGCCAGCAGTTGGACTAGCCCCAATGAGCAGTTCTTC.